The TCR beta chain under discussion was sequenced for a study of a mutant IDH1 vaccine in newly diagnosed glioma. At the level of the study: Of treated patients, around 62% were men and approximately 40% women, averaging about 40 years. The earlier regimen, radiotherapy, temozolomide, or both, was most often both.

In its sample, this clone was seen once. The antigen is unknown. Time point denoted: baseline, week 1 (first vaccination visit). The treatment here: pre-vaccination baseline after standard-of-care therapy. Those who donated had recent WHO grade 3 or 4 IDH1-mutant, ATRX-lost astrocytomas. Study-wide points: There were vaccine-induced immune responses in more than 85% of the patients.

Method: immunoSEQ multiplex PCR; TCRdb's copy keeps in-frame clones and lacks some. The data hold about 88,000 clones, with over 75% observed a single time. This CDR3 region has 14 residues. Germline CDR1 is ENHRY and CDR2 is SYGVKD. Trimming removed 4 bases at V and 6 bases at J, with 13 bases between. This receptor was identified in a middle-aged man with glioma. Some clones in this sample may be carry-over from other donors' samples. This specimen consisted of PBMCs, obtained from a glioma patient treated with radiotherapy, temozolomide or both. This sequence joins TRBV10-3 and TRBJ1-3, with D possibly TRBD1 on 5 matching bases. CDR3 sequence reads: CAISGRGAENTIYF. CDR3 sequence (DNA): TGTGCCATCAGTGGGAGGGGAGCTGAAAACACCATATATTTT.